The sequence of this T cell receptor (beta chain) was determined in a study of response to subunit inactivated influenza vaccine (dated by TCRdb to between 2018 and 2020). Notes on the research overall: Deep quantitative T cell receptor repertoire profiling was used in the study to track responses to a trivalent subunit inactivated influenza vaccine.

The CDR3 measures 14 amino acids from cysteine to phenylalanine. Only the CDR3 part of the read is kept: 42 bases, read in frame from the first base. The germline ends are 15 bases apart after V is trimmed by 7 bases and J by 4 bases. CDR1 and CDR2 are read off the germline V gene (reference sequence) as PRHDT and FYEKMQ. Libraries were constructed by RT-PCR. This sample was sequenced with an Illumina HiSeq 2500. TCRdb cleaned the public reads at Q25 with fastp, built clones with MiXCR and kept in-frame beta chains. Each CDR3 protein gets just one entry, which takes the most common genes and DNA from the rows behind it. This sample comprises about 500,000 distinct CDR3 sequences, approximately 7.8% of them detected only once. Together, the top ten hold approximately 14% of the sample. In its sample, this clonotype was seen a few times. The antigen it recognizes is unknown. The record has no base qualities; no much larger clone is one base away.

General findings and caveats noted by the study authors: The authors proposed that each seasonal influenza vaccination may bring in only a limited number of new T cells.

The receptor was derived from a man in his fifties or sixties who received an inactivated influenza vaccine. Donor details come from another sample of the same person, matched by shared clones. The sample was PBMCs from blood, taken roughly 24 months after vaccination. The sequence is built from TRBV13 and TRBJ2-3, with the D gene uncertain. The nucleotide sequence is TGTGCCAGCACCTCTAAGATAGTCTCAGATACGCAGTATTTT. Its protein product is CASTSKIVSDTQYF.